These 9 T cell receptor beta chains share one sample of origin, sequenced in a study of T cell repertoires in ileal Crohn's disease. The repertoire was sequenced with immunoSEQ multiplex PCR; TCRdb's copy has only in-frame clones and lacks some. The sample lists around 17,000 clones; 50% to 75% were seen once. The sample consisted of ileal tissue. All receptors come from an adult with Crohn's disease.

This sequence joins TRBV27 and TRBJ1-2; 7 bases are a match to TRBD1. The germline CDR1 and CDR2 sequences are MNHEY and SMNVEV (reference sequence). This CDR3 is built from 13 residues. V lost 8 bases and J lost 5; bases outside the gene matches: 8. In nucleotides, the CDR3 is TGTGCCAGCGGCGACGGCAGGGGGTATGGCTACACCTTC. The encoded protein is CASGDGRGYGYTF.

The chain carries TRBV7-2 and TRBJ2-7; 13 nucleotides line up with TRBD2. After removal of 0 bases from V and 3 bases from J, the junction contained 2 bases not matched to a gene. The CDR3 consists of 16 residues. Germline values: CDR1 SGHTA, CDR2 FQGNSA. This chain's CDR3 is CASSLALAGGIYEQYF. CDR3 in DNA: TGTGCCAGCAGCTTAGCACTAGCGGGAGGGATCTACGAGCAGTACTTC.

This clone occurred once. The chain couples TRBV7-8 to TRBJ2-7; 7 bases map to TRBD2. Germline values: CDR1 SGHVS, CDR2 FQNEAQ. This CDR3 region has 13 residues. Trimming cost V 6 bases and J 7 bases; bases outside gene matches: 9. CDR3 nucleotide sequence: TGTGCCAGCAGTTATGCGGGAGTAAGTGAGCAGTACTTC. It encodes CASSYAGVSEQYF.

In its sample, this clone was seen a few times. The CDR3 region has the DNA TGTGCCAGCAGCTTGAACTCCCCCAATGAGCAGTTCTTC. Protein: CASSLNSPNEQFF. V and J are TRBV5-4 and TRBJ2-1; D call uncertain. The CDR3 has 13 amino acids. V lost 1 base and J 6 bases, leaving 8 bases between the germline ends. The germline CDR1 and CDR2 sequences are SGHNT and YYREEE (reference sequence).

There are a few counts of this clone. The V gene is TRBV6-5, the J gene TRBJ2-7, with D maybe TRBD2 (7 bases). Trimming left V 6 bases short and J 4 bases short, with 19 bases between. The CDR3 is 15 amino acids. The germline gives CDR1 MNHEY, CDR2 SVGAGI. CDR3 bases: TGTGCCAGCAGGGTCGGTCGGGGGGCTGCATACGAGCAGTACTTC. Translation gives CASRVGRGAAYEQYF.

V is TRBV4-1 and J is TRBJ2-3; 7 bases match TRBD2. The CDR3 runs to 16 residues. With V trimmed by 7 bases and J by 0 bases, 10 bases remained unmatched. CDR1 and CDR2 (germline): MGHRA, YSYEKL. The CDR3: CASTPLPGLSTDTQYF. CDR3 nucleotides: TGCGCCAGCACCCCCCTCCCGGGACTAAGCACAGATACGCAGTATTTT.

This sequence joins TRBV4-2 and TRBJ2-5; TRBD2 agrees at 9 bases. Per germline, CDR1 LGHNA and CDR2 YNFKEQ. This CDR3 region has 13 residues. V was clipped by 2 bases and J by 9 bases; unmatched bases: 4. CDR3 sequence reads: CASSQLAGMPQYF. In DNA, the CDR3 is TGTGCCAGCAGCCAACTAGCGGGAATGCCCCAGTACTTC.

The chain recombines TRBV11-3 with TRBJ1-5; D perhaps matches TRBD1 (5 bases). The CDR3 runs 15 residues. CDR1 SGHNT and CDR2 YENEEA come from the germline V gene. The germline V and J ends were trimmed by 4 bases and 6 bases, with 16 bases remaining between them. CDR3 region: CASSSGIMVGQPQHF. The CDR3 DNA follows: TGTGCCAGCAGCTCAGGGATTATGGTTGGTCAGCCCCAGCATTTT. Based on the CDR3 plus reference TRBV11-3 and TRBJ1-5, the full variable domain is EAGVVQSPRYKIIEKKQPVAFWCNPISGHNTLYWYLQNLGQGPELLIRYENEEAVDDSQLPKDRFSAERLKGVDSTLKIQPAELGDSAVYLCASSSGIMVGQPQHFGDGTRLSIL.

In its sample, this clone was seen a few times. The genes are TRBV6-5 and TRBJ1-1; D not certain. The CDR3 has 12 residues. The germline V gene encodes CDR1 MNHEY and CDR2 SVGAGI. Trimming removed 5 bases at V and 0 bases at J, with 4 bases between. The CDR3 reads CASSAMNTEAFF. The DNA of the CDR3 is TGTGCCAGCAGTGCTATGAACACTGAAGCTTTCTTT.